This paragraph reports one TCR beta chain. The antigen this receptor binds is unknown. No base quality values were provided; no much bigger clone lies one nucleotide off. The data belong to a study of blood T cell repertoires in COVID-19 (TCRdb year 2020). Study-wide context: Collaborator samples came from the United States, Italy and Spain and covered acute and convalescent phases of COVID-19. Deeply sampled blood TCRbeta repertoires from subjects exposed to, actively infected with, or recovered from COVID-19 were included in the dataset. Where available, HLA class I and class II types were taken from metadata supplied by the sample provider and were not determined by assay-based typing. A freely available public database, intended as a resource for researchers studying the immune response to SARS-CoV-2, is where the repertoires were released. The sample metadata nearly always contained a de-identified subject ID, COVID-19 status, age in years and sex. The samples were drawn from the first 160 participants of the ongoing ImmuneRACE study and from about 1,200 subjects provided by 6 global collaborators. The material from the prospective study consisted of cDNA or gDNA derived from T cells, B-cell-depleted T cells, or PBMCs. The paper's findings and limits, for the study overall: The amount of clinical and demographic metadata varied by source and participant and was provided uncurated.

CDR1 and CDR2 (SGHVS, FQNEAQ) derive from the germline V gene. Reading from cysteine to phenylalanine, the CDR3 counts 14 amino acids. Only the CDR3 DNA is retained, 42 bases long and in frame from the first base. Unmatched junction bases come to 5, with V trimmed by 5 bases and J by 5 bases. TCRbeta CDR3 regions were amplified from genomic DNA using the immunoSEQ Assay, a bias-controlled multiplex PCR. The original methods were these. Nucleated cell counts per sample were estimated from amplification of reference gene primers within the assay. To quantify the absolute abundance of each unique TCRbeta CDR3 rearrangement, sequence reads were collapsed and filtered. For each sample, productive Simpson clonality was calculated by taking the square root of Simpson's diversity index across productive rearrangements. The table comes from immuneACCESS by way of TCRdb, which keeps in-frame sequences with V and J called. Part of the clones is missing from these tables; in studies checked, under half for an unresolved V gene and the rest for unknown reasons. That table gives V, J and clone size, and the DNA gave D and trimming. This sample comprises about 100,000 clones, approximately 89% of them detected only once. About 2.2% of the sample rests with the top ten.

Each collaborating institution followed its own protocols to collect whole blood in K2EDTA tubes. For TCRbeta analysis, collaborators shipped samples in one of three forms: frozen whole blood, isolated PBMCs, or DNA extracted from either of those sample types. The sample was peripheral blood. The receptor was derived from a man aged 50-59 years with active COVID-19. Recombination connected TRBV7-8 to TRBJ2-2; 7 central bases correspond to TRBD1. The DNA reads TGTGCCAGCAGCCCCGGGACAGTTACCGGGGAGCTGTTTTTT. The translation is CASSPGTVTGELFF.